This entry lists 22 T cell receptor beta chains sequenced from one sample in a study of blood T cells in healthy people across ages. With a J-beta primer mix and a sample-barcoded 5' primer, a second PCR ran roughly 6 to 11 cycles. TCRdb recomputed calls from the 5' RACE reads with MiXCR, one row per CDR3 protein. In the table there are 650,000 to 800,000 distinct CDR3 sequences, around 43% of which are singletons. The specimen sequenced was blood. These receptors all stem from a man in his fifties or sixties in good health.

With regard to this clonotype: A much larger clonotype is one base distant, so this may be a read error. The V gene is TRBV20-1, the J gene TRBJ2-3, with D maybe TRBD2 (5 bases). The germline CDR1 and CDR2 sequences are DFQATT and SNEGSKA (reference sequence). The CDR3 runs 13 residues. Here the CDR3 reads CSTRALARYTQYF. CDR3 sequence (DNA): TGCAGTACTAGAGCACTCGCCCGTTATACGCAGTATTTT.

Concerning this clonotype: At one of its ends the junction is not consistent with the germline gene, which may arise from a read error. The chain combines TRBV5-1 with TRBJ1-2, with D uncertain. Germline CDR1 and CDR2: SGHRS and YFSETQ. The CDR3 consists of 15 residues. CDR3 in amino acids: CAGSLVAAAVEGYTF. In DNA, the CDR3 is TGCGCCGGCAGCTTGGTGGCAGCGGCTGTGGAAGGCTACACCTTC. Looking up the rest from reference TRBV5-1 and TRBJ1-2 gives the full variable domain: KAGVTQTPRYLIKTRGQQVTLSCSPISGHRSVSWYQQTPGQGLQFLFEYFSETQRNKGNFPGRFSGRQFSNSRSEMNVSTLELGDSALYLCAGSLVAAAVEGYTFGSGTRLTVV.

In its sample, this clonotype was seen a few times. This chain joins TRBV4-3 and TRBJ1-5; D not resolved. This CDR3 contains 14 residues. The germline V gene encodes CDR1 LGHNA and CDR2 YSLEER. Trimming removed 1 base at V and 4 bases at J, with 8 bases between. CDR3 residues: CASSQVTGNQPQHF. CDR3 DNA sequence: TGCGCCAGCAGCCAAGTTACGGGTAATCAGCCCCAGCATTTT.

Comments on this clonotype: The junction departs from the called germline gene at one end, perhaps through a read error. The chain employs TRBV6-6 and TRBJ1-1; D possibly corresponds to TRBD1 (5 bases). In germline, CDR1 is MNHNY, CDR2 SVGAGI (reference sequence). This CDR3 region has 15 residues. CDR3 region: CAGSYEGQENTEAFF. CDR3 in DNA: TGTGCCGGCAGTTACGAGGGGCAGGAGAACACTGAAGCTTTCTTT.

The chain is built from TRBV20-1 and TRBJ2-7; 8 bases match TRBD1. This CDR3 has 13 residues. V trimming: 6 bases; J trimming: 3 bases; junction bases outside the gene matches: 7. Germline assignment: CDR1 DFQATT and CDR2 SNEGSKA (reference sequence). The CDR3 region is CSARYDRGYEQYF. The CDR3, as DNA: TGCAGTGCCCGCTACGACAGGGGCTACGAGCAGTACTTC.

This clonotype showed up just a few times. The chain has TRBV12-3 or TRBV12-4 and TRBJ2-4; 8 nucleotides line up with TRBD2. The CDR3 length is 11 residues. V shed 5 bases, J shed 13 bases, and the junction held 4 bases outside the gene matches. This CDR3 reads CASSAGGDQYF. CDR3 nucleotides: TGTGCCAGCAGTGCCGGGGGGGACCAGTACTTC.

The chain carries TRBV5-6 and TRBJ1-1, with a weak D call TRBD1 (5 bases). The CDR3 extends over 14 amino acids. CDR1 and CDR2 (germline): SGHDT, YYEEEE. Trimming removed 4 bases from V and 5 bases from J, with 15 bases in between. CDR3 region: CASSPGRGSTEAFF. CDR3 nucleotide sequence: TGTGCCAGCAGCCCTGGACGGGGGTCGACTGAAGCTTTCTTT.

This clonotype was counted only a few times. The rearrangement uses TRBV10-3 and TRBJ1-2; 7 bases line up with TRBD1. The CDR3 spans 11 residues. Germline-derived CDR1 and CDR2 are ENHRY and SYGVKD. V lost 6 bases and J lost 8; bases outside the gene matches: 3. The CDR3 DNA follows: TGTGCCATCAGAAGGGGGCACGGCTACACCTTC. This codes for CAIRRGHGYTF.

This clonotype was detected only a few times. The rearrangement joins TRBV6-2 or TRBV6-3 to TRBJ1-6; no firm D call. V was cut by 7 bases and J by 10 bases, with 11 bases left in between. The germline V gene encodes CDR1 MNHEY and CDR2 SVGEGT. The CDR3 extends over 12 amino acids. The CDR3 region is CASTRMESPLHF. The CDR3 DNA reads TGTGCCAGCACCAGGATGGAGTCACCCCTCCACTTT.

This clonotype was detected only a few times. This chain joins TRBV4-3 and TRBJ2-2; D call uncertain. The CDR3 has 13 amino acids. Germline values: CDR1 LGHNA, CDR2 YSLEER. V was pared by 0 bases and J by 6 bases, with 5 bases between. This CDR3 is CASSQDLSGELFF. CDR3 bases: TGCGCCAGCAGCCAAGATCTATCCGGGGAGCTGTTTTTT.

This clonotype came up a few times. The chain combines TRBV10-3 with TRBJ2-7, with D perhaps given as TRBD1 or TRBD2 (5 bases each). CDR3 size: 12 residues. V was pared by 8 bases and J by 0 bases, with 8 bases between. Germline V gene sequence: CDR1 ENHRY, CDR2 SYGVKD. The CDR3 is CAISGSSYEQYF. CDR3 DNA sequence: TGTGCCATCTCAGGGAGCTCCTACGAGCAGTACTTC.

This clonotype came up a few times. The V and J genes are TRBV30 and TRBJ2-6; D remains ambiguous. Trimming stripped 2 bases from V and 0 bases from J, with 5 bases between. The CDR3 consists of 14 residues. Germline-derived CDR1 and CDR2 are GTSNPN and SVGIG (reference sequence). This CDR3 is CAWSPSSGANVLTF. CDR3 nucleotide sequence: TGTGCCTGGAGTCCGAGCTCTGGGGCCAACGTCCTGACTTTC.

V usage is TRBV27 and J usage is TRBJ2-1, with TRBD2 as a possible D gene (6 bases). The CDR3 has 14 amino acids. The V gene lost 2 bases and the J gene lost 5 bases, with 10 bases spanning the gap. Germline-derived CDR1 and CDR2 are MNHEY and SMNVEV (reference sequence). The DNA for the CDR3 is TGTGCCAGCAGTTTAACTAGCCTGAACAATGAGCAGTTCTTC. Its protein product is CASSLTSLNNEQFF.

This clonotype was found once. V gene TRBV30 combines with J gene TRBJ2-3, with D perhaps matching TRBD1 or TRBD2 (7 bases each). CDR1 is GTSNPN, CDR2 SVGIG, per germline (reference sequence). There are 14 residues in the CDR3. The germline V and J ends were trimmed by 2 bases and 4 bases, with 13 bases remaining between them. In nucleotides, the CDR3 is TGTGCCTGGAGTCTCAGGGGGGGCCCAGATACGCAGTATTTT. Amino acid sequence: CAWSLRGGPDTQYF.

The chain uses TRBV7-2 and TRBJ1-6; TRBD1 might be the D (5 bases). CDR3 length equals 16 residues. V lost 4 bases, J lost 7 bases, and 17 bases lay in between. The germline V gene has CDR1 SGHTA and CDR2 FQGNSA. CDR3: CASSSSGGLRNSPLHF. As DNA, the CDR3 is TGTGCCAGCAGCTCCTCCGGGGGTTTAAGGAATTCACCCCTCCACTTT. Full variable domain (outside the CDR3, taken from reference TRBV7-2 and TRBJ1-6): GAGVSQSPSNKVTEKGKDVELRCDPISGHTALYWYRQSLGQGLEFLIYFQGNSAPDKSGLPSDRFSAERTGGSVSTLTIQRTQQEDSAVYLCASSSSGGLRNSPLHFGNGTRLTVT.

The genes are TRBV6-2 or TRBV6-3 and TRBJ2-5; perhaps TRBD2 as D (5 bases). Trimming took off 6 bases at V and 1 base at J, with 15 bases between the two ends. This CDR3 is built from 15 residues. The germline CDR1 and CDR2 sequences are MNHEY and SVGEGT. This CDR3 reads CASRPSGGPQETQYF. CDR3 DNA sequence: TGTGCCAGCAGACCTTCCGGAGGACCCCAAGAGACCCAGTACTTC.

The DNA for the CDR3 is TGTGCCAGCAGCTTAGTCATGGCGGGGAGAGGGTACAATGAGCAGTTCTTC. Translating it yields CASSLVMAGRGYNEQFF. The genes are TRBV7-9 and TRBJ2-1, with D maybe TRBD2 (6 bases). CDR3 length: 17 amino acids. CDR1 SEHNR and CDR2 FQNEAQ come from the germline V gene (reference sequence). Trimming pared 1 base from V and 4 bases from J, leaving 17 bases between.

The table lists this clonotype with a few counts. The V call is TRBV27, the J call TRBJ2-4, with a weak D call TRBD1 (5 bases). Germline CDR1 is MNHEY and CDR2 is SMNVEV (reference sequence). This CDR3 is built from 13 residues. Trimming left V 6 bases short and J 8 bases short, with 14 bases between. The chain's CDR3 is CASSLDRRYIQYF. The CDR3 DNA sequence: TGTGCCAGCAGCCTTGACAGAAGATACATTCAGTACTTC.

This clonotype has a handful of counts. The chain employs TRBV27 and TRBJ1-2, with 7 nucleotides matching TRBD1. Germline lookup yields CDR1 MNHEY and CDR2 SMNVEV (reference sequence). The V and J ends lost 5 bases and 4 bases, in that order; junction bases with no gene match: 7. The CDR3 is 14 residues long. CDR3 coding DNA: TGTGCCAGCAGTCCCTGGACAGGAGGCTATGGCTACACCTTC. Its translation: CASSPWTGGYGYTF.

The chain combines TRBV15 with TRBJ2-1; the match to TRBD2 covers 7 bases. This CDR3 is 16 amino acids long. Germline CDR1 LNHNV, CDR2 YYDKDF (reference sequence). Trimming took 1 base from V and 7 from J; bases not matched to a gene: 10. CDR3 in DNA: TGTGCCACCAGCAGAGCTCTTTTACCCGGGGGGAATGAGCAGTTCTTC. It is translated as CATSRALLPGGNEQFF.

The gene calls are TRBV9 and TRBJ2-5, with D possibly being TRBD1 (5 bases). CDR3 length equals 14 residues. V dropped 4 bases and J dropped 1 base, with 11 bases sitting between them. Per germline, CDR1 SGDLS and CDR2 YYNGEE. Here the CDR3 DNA reads TGTGCCAGCAGCACCCGACAGAGCCAAGAGACCCAGTACTTC. As protein: CASSTRQSQETQYF.

J is TRBJ2-1 and V is TRBV7-9; no reliable D call. In germline, CDR1 is SEHNR, CDR2 FQNEAQ (reference sequence). Trimming pared 0 bases from V and 0 bases from J, leaving 6 bases between. CDR3 length: 15 amino acids. The CDR3 DNA sequence: TGTGCCAGCAGCTTAGCGTCCCTCTCCTACAATGAGCAGTTCTTC. Protein product: CASSLASLSYNEQFF.